This T cell receptor (beta chain) was documented in a study of radiotherapy plus CTLA-4 blockade in lung cancer. Ipilimumab CTLA-4 blockade and focal radiation were given to patients with chemo-refractory metastatic non-small-cell lung cancer. Here immunoSEQ multiplex PCR was the method, and the copy in TCRdb shows in-frame clones only, minus some. The sample lists roughly 100,000 clones; 82% were seen once. Study-level findings and limits: Interferon-beta, together with early blood T cell clone dynamics, reportedly best predicted response. Some TCR clones had been derived from tumors. These clones expanded in peripheral blood after radiotherapy plus ipilimumab.

The V gene end was trimmed by 8 bases and the J gene end by 3 bases; junction bases not matched to a gene: 4. This CDR3 is 12 amino acids long. The germline V gene has CDR1 SGHDN and CDR2 FVKESK. Concerning this clone itself: Its antigen is as yet unknown.

The source was peripheral blood, collected from a patient treated with radiotherapy plus ipilimumab. This receptor was obtained from a human donor with non-small cell lung cancer who had a partial response to radiotherapy plus ipilimumab. The chain recombines TRBV14 with TRBJ2-7, with TRBD1 identical over 7 bases. CDR3 nucleotides: TGTGCCAGCGGGGACAGTTACTACGAGCAGTACTTC. Translating it yields CASGDSYYEQYF.